One and the same sample provided the 4 T cell receptor beta chains below, sequenced in a study of CD4 and CD8 cells across lung adenocarcinoma regions. MiXCR was run by TCRdb on the PCR reads, yielding one entry per CDR3 protein. This table has under 8,000 distinct CDR3 sequences, approximately 49% appearing once. The sequenced sample consisted of CD8+ T cells from the center of a lung tumor. The receptors come from a female donor with lung adenocarcinoma. The CD4 and CD8 labels of this study may be unreliable.

Ten or more counts support this clonotype. The chain recombines TRBV6-5 with TRBJ2-2; 10 positions agree with TRBD2. This CDR3 spans 16 amino acids. Germline CDR1 MNHEY, CDR2 SVGAGI. Trimming at V came to 2 bases and at J to 6 bases, leaving 6 bases not matched to a gene. The CDR3 DNA reads TGTGCCAGCAGTTACCCCTCTAGCGGGAGCGCCGGGGAGCTGTTTTTT. This encodes CASSYPSSGSAGELFF.

CDR3 loop: CASSYEGKETQYF. Written as DNA, the CDR3 is TGTGCCAGCAGTTATGAGGGTAAAGAGACCCAGTACTTC. This sequence joins TRBV6-2 or TRBV6-3 and TRBJ2-1; possibly TRBD2 for D (5 bases). The J call may be incorrect, as the DNA end agrees better with TRBJ2-5. This CDR3 is built from 13 residues. Looked up from germline, CDR1 is MNHEY and CDR2 is SVGEGT.

This clonotype is classed as medium-sized. This chain uses TRBV6-1 with TRBJ2-4; possible D gene TRBD1, 6 bases. Per the germline V gene, CDR1 is MNHNS and CDR2 is SASEGT. Trimming removed 5 bases from V and 0 bases from J, with 11 bases in between. The CDR3 spans 15 residues. The CDR3 DNA sequence: TGTGCCAGCAGTACGCTGACAGGAGCCAAAAACATTCAGTACTTC. This gives the protein CASSTLTGAKNIQYF.

This clonotype was seen repeatedly, ten times or more. The rearrangement uses TRBV5-5 and TRBJ2-1; the D is unclear. With the DNA end fitting TRBJ2-7 better, the J assignment may be wrong. Germline V gives CDR1 SGHKS, CDR2 YYEKEE (reference sequence). The CDR3 totals 13 residues. CDR3 nucleotides: TGTGCCAGCAGCCCCGCATGGTCCTACGAGCAGTACTTC. It yields the protein CASSPAWSYEQYF.